A single T cell receptor (beta chain) is shown here with its context. Using immunoSEQ multiplex PCR, the repertoire was profiled, and TCRdb retains in-frame clones only, with some absent. The data contain 400,000 or so clones, roughly 89% of them singletons. The record originates from a study of blood T cell repertoires in COVID-19. The V and J ends lost 1 base and 4 bases respectively, with 7 bases between them. The germline CDR1 and CDR2 sequences are SGHAT and FQNNGV. The CDR3 loop spans 14 amino acids. Sequencing was done on a sample of peripheral blood. The rearrangement joins TRBV11-2 to TRBJ2-2; D gene uncertain. The TCR sequence derives from a man aged 18 to 30 with COVID-19, enrolled during active disease. CDR3 loop: CASSLVRSTGELFF. CDR3 coding DNA: TGTGCCAGCAGCTTAGTGCGTAGCACCGGGGAGCTGTTTTTT.